This TCR beta chain was identified in a study of tumor-infiltrating lymphocytes in primary liver carcinoma. Investigators took RNA and DNA out together from 20-30 mg of unsorted bulk tissue. With a constant-region primer, TCR beta cDNA was made from 500 ng of total RNA. Each TCR beta library was derived from three nested multiplex PCR rounds that employed slightly modified ARM-PCR. In the first two PCR rounds, TRBV1-TRBV30 forward primers were paired with a C-beta reverse primer, and each round lasted approximately 9 cycles. TCRdb processed the multiplex PCR reads anew with MiXCR; each CDR3 protein has one entry. The sample includes approximately 190,000 distinct CDR3 sequences, 85% of them seen just once. The V gene lost 5 bases and the J gene lost 2 bases, with 11 bases spanning the gap. Per germline, CDR1 SGHVS and CDR2 FQNEAQ. This CDR3 contains 14 residues. Comment on this clonotype: The final CDR3 position lacks the conserved phenylalanine or tryptophan, pointing to a likely read error.

Sequencing used tumor tissue from primary liver carcinoma. This chain links TRBV7-8 with TRBJ2-3, with D tentatively TRBD2 (6 bases). This TCR came from a middle-aged man with primary liver carcinoma and hepatitis B virus infection. CDR3 in amino acids: CASSNSGYTDTQYS. The CDR3 DNA reads TGTGCCAGCAGCAATAGCGGATACACAGATACGCAGTATTCT.